The T cell receptor beta chain described here comes from a study of cytotoxic CD8 clonotypes in ibrutinib-treated CLL. About the study: The group held 11 relapsed/refractory and fewer than 16 treatment-naive patients, with roughly 17 IGHV unmutated. Study-level points and caveats: Rare overall, public clonotypes shrank or held steady under therapy. At baseline, clonality was higher than in age-matched healthy donors and correlated with CD8+ counts.

The repertoire was sequenced with immunoSEQ multiplex PCR; TCRdb's copy has only in-frame clones and lacks some. Among hundreds of thousands of clones listed, under 80% were seen once. Trimming took 3 bases from V and 1 from J, leaving 15 bases between them. The CDR3 runs 16 residues. The germline gives CDR1 SNHLY, CDR2 FYNNEI. Regarding this clone: Its antigen is unidentified.

Around 1.8 micrograms of genomic DNA came from cryopreserved PBMCs for TCR beta libraries. Sequenced material: PBMCs, taken after 24 months of ibrutinib treatment. The receptor comes from a human donor with chronic lymphocytic leukemia. The V and J genes are TRBV2 and TRBJ1-1; D call uncertain. In DNA form, the CDR3 reads TGTGCCAGCAGTGAGGACCGCATCTTGGCGAACACTGAAGCTTTCTTT. Its protein is CASSEDRILANTEAFF.